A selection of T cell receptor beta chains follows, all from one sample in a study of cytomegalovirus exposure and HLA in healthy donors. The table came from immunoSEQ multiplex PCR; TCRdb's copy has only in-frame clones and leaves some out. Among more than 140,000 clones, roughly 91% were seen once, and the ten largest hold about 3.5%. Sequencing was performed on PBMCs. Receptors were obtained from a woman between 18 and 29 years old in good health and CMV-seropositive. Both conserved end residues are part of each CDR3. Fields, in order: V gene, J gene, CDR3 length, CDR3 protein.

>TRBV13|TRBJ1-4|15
CASSSNRLRAEKLFF
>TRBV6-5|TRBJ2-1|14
CASNPRAGIDEQFF
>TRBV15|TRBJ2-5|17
CATSRDLASGAQETQYF
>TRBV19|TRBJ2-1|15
CASSIQAGGSNEQFF
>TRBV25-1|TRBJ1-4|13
CASRRQENEKLFF
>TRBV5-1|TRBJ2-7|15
CASSDRGQQRDQQYF
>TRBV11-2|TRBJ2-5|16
CASSSLPGQKEETQYF
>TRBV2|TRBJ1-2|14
CASSAGQGSYGYTF
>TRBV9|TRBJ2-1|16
CASSVTSGMVGDEQFF
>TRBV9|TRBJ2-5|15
CASSVGNREEETQYF
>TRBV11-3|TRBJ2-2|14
CASSLGRQTGELFF
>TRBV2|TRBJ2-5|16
CASSEALVRQLETQYF
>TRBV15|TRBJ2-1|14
CATSSAGQLYEQFF